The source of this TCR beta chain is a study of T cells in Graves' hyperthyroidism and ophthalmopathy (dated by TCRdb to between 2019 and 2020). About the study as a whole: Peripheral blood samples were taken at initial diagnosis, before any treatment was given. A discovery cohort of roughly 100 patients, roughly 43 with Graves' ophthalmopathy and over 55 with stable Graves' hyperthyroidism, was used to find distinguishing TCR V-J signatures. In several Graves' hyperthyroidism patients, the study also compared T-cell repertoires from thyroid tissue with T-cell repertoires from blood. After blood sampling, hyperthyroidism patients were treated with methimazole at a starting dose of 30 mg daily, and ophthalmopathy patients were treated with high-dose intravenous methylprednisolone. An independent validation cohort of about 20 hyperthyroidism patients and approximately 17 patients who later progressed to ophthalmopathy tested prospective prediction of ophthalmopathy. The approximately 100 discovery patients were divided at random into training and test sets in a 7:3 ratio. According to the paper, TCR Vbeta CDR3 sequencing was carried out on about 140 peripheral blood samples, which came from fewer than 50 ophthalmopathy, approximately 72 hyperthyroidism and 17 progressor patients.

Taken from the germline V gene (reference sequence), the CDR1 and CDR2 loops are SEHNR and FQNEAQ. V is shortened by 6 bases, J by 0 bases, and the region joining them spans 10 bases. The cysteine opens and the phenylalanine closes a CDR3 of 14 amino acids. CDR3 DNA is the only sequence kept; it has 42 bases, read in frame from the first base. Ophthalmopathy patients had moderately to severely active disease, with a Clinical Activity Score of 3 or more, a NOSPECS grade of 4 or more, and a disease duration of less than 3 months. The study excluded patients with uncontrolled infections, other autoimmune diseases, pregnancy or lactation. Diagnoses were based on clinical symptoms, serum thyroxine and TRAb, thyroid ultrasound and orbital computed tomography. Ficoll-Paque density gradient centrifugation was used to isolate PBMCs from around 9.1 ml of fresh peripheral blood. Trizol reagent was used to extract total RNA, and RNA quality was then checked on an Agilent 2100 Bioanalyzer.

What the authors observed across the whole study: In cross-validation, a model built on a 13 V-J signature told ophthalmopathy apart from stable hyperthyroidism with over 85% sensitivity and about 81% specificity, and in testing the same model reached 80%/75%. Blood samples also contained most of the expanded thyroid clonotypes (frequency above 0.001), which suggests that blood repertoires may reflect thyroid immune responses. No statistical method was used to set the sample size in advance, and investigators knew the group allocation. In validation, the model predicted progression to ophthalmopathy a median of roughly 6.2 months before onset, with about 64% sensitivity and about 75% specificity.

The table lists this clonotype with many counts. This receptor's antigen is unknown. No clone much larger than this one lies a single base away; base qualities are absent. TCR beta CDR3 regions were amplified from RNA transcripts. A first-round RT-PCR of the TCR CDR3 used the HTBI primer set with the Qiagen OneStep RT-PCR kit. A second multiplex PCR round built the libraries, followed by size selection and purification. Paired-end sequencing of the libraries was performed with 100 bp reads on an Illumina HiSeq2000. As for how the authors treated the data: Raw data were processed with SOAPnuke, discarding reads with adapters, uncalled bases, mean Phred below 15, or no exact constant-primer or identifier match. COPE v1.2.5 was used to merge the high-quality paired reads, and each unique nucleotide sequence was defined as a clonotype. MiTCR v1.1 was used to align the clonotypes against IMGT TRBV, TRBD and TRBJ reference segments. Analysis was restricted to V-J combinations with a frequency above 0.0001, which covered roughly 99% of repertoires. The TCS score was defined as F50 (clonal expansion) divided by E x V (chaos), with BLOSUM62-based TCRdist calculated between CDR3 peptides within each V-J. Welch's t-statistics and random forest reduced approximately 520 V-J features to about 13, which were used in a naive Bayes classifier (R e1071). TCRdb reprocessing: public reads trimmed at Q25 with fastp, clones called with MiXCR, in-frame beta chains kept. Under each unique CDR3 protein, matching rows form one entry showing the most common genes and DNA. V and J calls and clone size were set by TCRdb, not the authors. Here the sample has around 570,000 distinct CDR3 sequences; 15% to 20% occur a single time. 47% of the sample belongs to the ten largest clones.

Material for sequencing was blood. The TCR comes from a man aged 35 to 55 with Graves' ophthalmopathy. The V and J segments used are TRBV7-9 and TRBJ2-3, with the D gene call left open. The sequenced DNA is TGTGCCAGCAGACTTAGGGTTAGCACAGATACGCAGTATTTT. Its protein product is CASRLRVSTDTQYF.